The clone carrying this TCR beta chain was detected many times. These data originate in a study of T cells after posttransplantation cyclophosphamide. A marrow graft followed busulfan-fludarabine conditioning, with cyclophosphamide on days +3 and +4. In germline, CDR1 is LNHDA, CDR2 SQIVND (reference sequence). V lost 4 bases to trimming and J lost 2 bases, with 10 bases between them. The CDR3 consists of 14 residues. Assay: immunoSEQ multiplex PCR; the TCRdb copy retains only in-frame clones and omits some. This sample has about 7,500 clones, each found more than once. The material was PBMCs, obtained approximately 3 months after allogeneic stem cell transplant with posttransplant cyclophosphamide. The chain links TRBV19 to TRBJ2-3, with TRBD1 as a possible D gene (5 bases). This sequence originates from a female patient aged 55-70 years who received an allogeneic stem cell transplant from an unrelated donor, was CMV-positive, and had acute GVHD only. Some T cells may have originated in the graft donor. Here the CDR3 reads CASSRGVATDTQYF. In nucleotides, the CDR3 is TGTGCCAGTAGTAGGGGCGTGGCCACAGATACGCAGTATTTT.